The subject of this entry is one TCR beta chain. Only in-frame clones appear in the TCRdb table, and some are missing; sequencing was by immunoSEQ multiplex PCR. The data show over 200,000 clones, around 85% seen once. The data are from a study of blood T cell repertoires in COVID-19. V lost 8 bases and J lost 8, with 15 bases in between. Germline values: CDR1 MDHEN, CDR2 SYDVKM. CDR3 length: 12 amino acids. The chain is built from TRBV28 and TRBJ1-2; no reliable D call. The receptor was derived from a woman in her 30s who had recovered from COVID-19. Sequenced: peripheral blood. Written as DNA, the CDR3 is TGTGCCAGCGCTGTGACACGGTTGGGCTACACCTTC. It encodes CASAVTRLGYTF.